These 21 T cell receptor beta chains were sequenced from one sample in a study of blood T cell repertoires in COVID-19. Libraries were prepared by immunoSEQ multiplex PCR; TCRdb keeps only in-frame clonotypes and omits some of them. The sample records approximately 230,000 clones, 70% to 90% being singletons. The sequenced material came from peripheral blood. These receptors were taken from a man aged 18 to 30 with active or convalescent COVID-19.

This chain uses TRBV6-6 with TRBJ2-7; no firm D call. The germline V gene has CDR1 MNHNY and CDR2 SVGAGI (reference sequence). This CDR3 contains 13 residues. V lost 6 bases and J 1 base, leaving 10 bases between the germline ends. In DNA, the CDR3 is TGTGCCAGCAGAATGCTGACATCCTACGAGCAGTACTTC. Protein: CASRMLTSYEQYF.

The V gene is TRBV3-1 (or the pseudogene TRBV3-2), the J gene TRBJ1-1; 9 nucleotides match TRBD1. V was pared by 4 bases and J by 4 bases, with 13 bases of the junction left unmatched. The CDR3 runs to 17 residues. In germline, CDR1 is LGHDT, CDR2 YNNKEL (reference sequence). CDR3 DNA: TGTGCCAGCAGCCCTCCCGGGACAGGGTTCGGGGGCACTGAAGCTTTCTTT. Translating gives CASSPPGTGFGGTEAFF.

This chain joins TRBV25-1 and TRBJ2-3; 15 bases align to TRBD2. V trimming: 5 bases; J trimming: 10 bases; junction bases outside the gene matches: 4. The CDR3 has 14 residues. Germline-derived CDR1 and CDR2 are MGHDK and SYGVNS. DNA of the CDR3: TGTGCCAGCAGTCTGGGACTAGCGGGAGGCGCGCAGTATTTT. It is translated as CASSLGLAGGAQYF.

The chain recombines TRBV5-1 with TRBJ2-5, with 9 bases lining up with TRBD1. The CDR3 is 16 residues long. Trimming removed 5 bases from V and 2 bases from J; junction bases left unmatched: 10. Germline V gives CDR1 SGHRS, CDR2 YFSETQ. DNA for the CDR3: TGCGCCAGCAGTTTAGAAATCGGGACAGGGCAAGAGACCCAGTACTTC. This codes for CASSLEIGTGQETQYF.

The chain combines TRBV3-1 (or the pseudogene TRBV3-2) with TRBJ2-1, with D possibly TRBD2 on 5 matching bases. Germline lookup yields CDR1 LGHDT and CDR2 YNNKEL (reference sequence). This CDR3 region has 13 residues. The V end lost 2 bases, the J end lost 9 bases, and 11 bases lay between the germline ends. CDR3: CASSQRGGGEQFF. In nucleotides, the CDR3 is TGTGCCAGCAGCCAACGCGGAGGCGGTGAGCAGTTCTTC.

The genes are TRBV9 and TRBJ2-5, with D perhaps TRBD1 (6 bases). Trimming left V 0 bases short and J 2 bases short, with 11 bases between. Germline CDR1 SGDLS, CDR2 YYNGEE. The CDR3 extends over 15 amino acids. CDR3: CASSVGGPAQETQYF. In DNA, the CDR3 is TGTGCCAGCAGCGTAGGGGGGCCAGCGCAAGAGACCCAGTACTTC. The variable domain in full, completed from reference TRBV9 and TRBJ2-5, reads DSGVTQTPKHLITATGQRVTLRCSPRSGDLSVYWYQQSLDQGLQFLIQYYNGEERAKGNILERFSAQQFPDLHSELNLSSLELGDSALYFCASSVGGPAQETQYFGPGTRLLVL.

The chain employs TRBV30 and TRBJ1-2, with TRBD1 matching 7 bases. CDR1 is GTSNPN, CDR2 SVGIG, per germline (reference sequence). The CDR3 spans 14 residues. V was pared by 0 bases and J by 6 bases, with 7 bases of the junction left unmatched. The CDR3 region is CAWSVLGRGNGYTF. The CDR3 coding sequence is TGTGCCTGGAGTGTACTCGGCAGGGGGAATGGCTACACCTTC. The variable domain in full, completed from reference TRBV30 and TRBJ1-2, reads SQTIHQWPATLVQPVGSPLSLECTVEGTSNPNLYWYRQAAGRGLQLLFYSVGIGQISSEVPQNLSASRPQDRQFILSSKKLLLSDSGFYLCAWSVLGRGNGYTFGSGTRLTVV.

This clone appeared a single time. The chain recombines TRBV27 with TRBJ1-1; D gene uncertain. The CDR3 extends over 14 amino acids. Germline V gene sequence: CDR1 MNHEY, CDR2 SMNVEV (reference sequence). V was pared by 4 bases and J by 5 bases, with 14 bases between. The CDR3 DNA sequence: TGTGCCAGCAGTTACAGCTGGCCGAGTACTGAAGCTTTCTTT. Its translation is CASSYSWPSTEAFF.

J is TRBJ1-2 and V is TRBV5-1; D remains ambiguous. Germline V lookup: CDR1 SGHRS, CDR2 YFSETQ. V was clipped by 4 bases and J by 5 bases, with 18 bases between them. The CDR3 totals 15 residues. The chain's CDR3 is CASSLPPRGRYGYTF. The CDR3 bases are TGCGCCAGCAGCCTCCCACCGCGGGGAAGGTATGGCTACACCTTC.

This chain connects TRBV6-5 to TRBJ1-3, with 9 bases lining up with TRBD1. In germline, CDR1 is MNHEY, CDR2 SVGAGI. CDR3 size: 16 residues. Trimming cost V 1 base and J 3 bases; bases outside gene matches: 4. This CDR3 is CASSYFRTGDGNTIYF. In DNA form, the CDR3 reads TGTGCCAGCAGTTACTTCCGGACAGGGGATGGAAACACCATATATTTT.

The chain carries TRBV21-1 and TRBJ2-7; the table's D call of TRBD2 was not tested on the DNA. TRBV21-1 is a pseudogene. The CDR3 length is 15 residues. The CDR3 bases are TGTGCCAGCAGCAAACAATTCGGGGGGTCCTACGAGCAGTACTTC. Amino acid sequence: CASSKQFGGSYEQYF.

This sequence joins TRBV9 and TRBJ1-1; D gene ambiguous. The CDR3 is 14 amino acids. V lost 4 bases, J lost 5 bases, and 15 bases lay in between. Germline lookup yields CDR1 SGDLS and CDR2 YYNGEE. CDR3 loop: CASSSRGARTEAFF. In DNA, the CDR3 is TGTGCCAGCAGCTCCCGCGGAGCTAGAACTGAAGCTTTCTTT.

The gene calls are TRBV7-8 and TRBJ2-3; possibly TRBD2 for D (6 bases). The germline V gene encodes CDR1 SGHVS and CDR2 FQNEAQ. V lost 3 bases to trimming and J lost 5 bases, with 6 bases between them. The CDR3 is made up of 12 amino acids. The CDR3 sequence: CASSFGGDTQYF. For the CDR3, the DNA is TGTGCCAGCAGCTTCGGGGGAGATACGCAGTATTTT.

The gene calls are TRBV7-2 and TRBJ2-1, with a tentative D call TRBD1 (7 bases). The CDR3 spans 16 residues. Germline V lookup: CDR1 SGHTA, CDR2 FQGNSA. Trimming cost V 0 bases and J 7 bases, with 16 bases left between them. CDR3 DNA sequence: TGTGCCAGCAGCTTAGCGGGGACTGACAGGGTAAATGAGCAGTTCTTC. As protein: CASSLAGTDRVNEQFF.

The rearrangement links TRBV4-1 to TRBJ2-1; 10 bases are shared with TRBD2. V was pared by 4 bases and J by 0 bases, with 0 bases of the junction left unmatched. The germline gives CDR1 MGHRA, CDR2 YSYEKL. The CDR3 has 15 amino acids. DNA of the CDR3: TGCGCCAGCAGCCCTAGCGGGGGCTCCTACAATGAGCAGTTCTTC. Its translation is CASSPSGGSYNEQFF.

This clone was found a few times. The V call is TRBV11-2, the J call TRBJ1-2; 8 nucleotides line up with TRBD1. V was pared by 5 bases and J by 6 bases, with 5 bases of the junction left unmatched. The germline V gene encodes CDR1 SGHAT and CDR2 FQNNGV. There are 13 residues in the CDR3. The CDR3 loop reads CASSLDRDDGYTF. CDR3 DNA: TGTGCCAGCAGCCTGGACAGGGATGATGGCTACACCTTC.

The V call is TRBV7-8, the J call TRBJ2-5; 8 nucleotides agree with TRBD2. Germline CDR1 is SGHVS and CDR2 is FQNEAQ. After removal of 1 base from V and 3 bases from J, the junction contained 1 base not matched to a gene. The CDR3 length is 14 residues. In DNA form, the CDR3 reads TGTGCCAGCAGCTTAGTAGCGGGGAAAGAGACCCAGTACTTC. Encoded protein: CASSLVAGKETQYF.

V and J are TRBV6-5 and TRBJ2-1; TRBD2 matches at 10 bases. Germline V gives CDR1 MNHEY, CDR2 SVGAGI. V lost 2 bases and J lost 6; bases outside the gene matches: 7. CDR3 length equals 16 residues. CDR3 in amino acids: CASSYPVAGGPNEQFF. Here the CDR3 DNA reads TGTGCCAGCAGTTACCCGGTAGCGGGAGGACCCAATGAGCAGTTCTTC.

This chain links TRBV5-6 with TRBJ1-1, with a tentative D call TRBD1 (5 bases). Germline loops: CDR1 SGHDT, CDR2 YYEEEE. This CDR3 spans 12 amino acids. Trimming stripped 0 bases from V and 7 bases from J, with 7 bases between. The CDR3 region is CASSLDRFEAFF. The DNA for the CDR3 is TGTGCCAGCAGCTTGGACAGGTTTGAAGCTTTCTTT. Full variable domain (missing parts from reference TRBV5-6 and TRBJ1-1): DAGVTQSPTHLIKTRGQQVTLRCSPKSGHDTVSWYQQALGQGPQFIFQYYEEEERQRGNFPDRFSGHQFPNYSSELNVNALLLGDSALYLCASSLDRFEAFFGQGTRLTVV.

The chain uses TRBV7-9 and TRBJ2-3; 9 positions match TRBD1. Per the germline V gene, CDR1 is SEHNR and CDR2 is FQNEAQ (reference sequence). V shed 5 bases, J shed 3 bases, and the junction held 6 bases outside the gene matches. This CDR3 region has 15 residues. CDR3 region: CASSPQGARTDTQYF. For the CDR3, the DNA is TGTGCCAGCAGCCCACAGGGGGCCCGAACAGATACGCAGTATTTT.

The chain has TRBV7-9 and TRBJ1-4, with TRBD1 as a possible D gene (5 bases). Trimming pared 1 base from V and 5 bases from J, leaving 8 bases between. Germline CDR1 is SEHNR and CDR2 is FQNEAQ (reference sequence). The CDR3 totals 14 residues. The CDR3 reads CASSLGGLNEKLFF. DNA of the CDR3: TGTGCCAGCAGCTTAGGGGGACTCAATGAAAAACTGTTTTTT.